This T cell receptor beta chain emerged from a study of OX40 agonist ivuxolimab in advanced cancers. With 0 bases removed from V and 1 base from J, the gap between germline ends came to 12 bases. Germline lookup yields CDR1 LGHNA and CDR2 YSLEER. CDR3 length: 17 amino acids. Produced via immunoSEQ multiplex PCR; TCRdb's table is partial and in-frame only. The sample has 30,000 to 40,000 clones, 80% to 90% seen once. The source material was CD4+ or CD8+ T cells sorted from blood, sampled in a trial of the OX40 agonist ivuxolimab. This TCR was recovered from an adult with an advanced solid tumor such as melanoma, head and neck, liver or kidney cancer. The V call is TRBV4-3, the J call TRBJ2-2; D is possibly TRBD2 (6 bases). The CDR3 loop is CASSQDRASENTGELFF. The CDR3, as DNA: TGCGCCAGCAGCCAAGATAGGGCTAGCGAGAACACCGGGGAGCTGTTTTTT.